This T cell receptor beta chain was recorded in a study of T cells in Graves' hyperthyroidism and ophthalmopathy. Whole-study results and caveats: Most thyroid clonotypes expanded above 0.001 were also detected in blood. Ophthalmopathy was distinguished from stable hyperthyroidism by 13 V-J signatures. For ophthalmopathy, model prediction preceded onset by a median roughly 6.2 months.

Amplification of TCR beta CDR3 regions was performed using RNA transcripts as template. The primer set for the first-round RT-PCR of the TCR CDR3 was HTBI. MiXCR, run by TCRdb on the multiplex PCR reads, gives a single entry per CDR3 protein. Here the sample spans around 350,000 distinct CDR3 sequences, around 25% being singletons. Those with hyperthyroidism were 18 to 65 years old, newly diagnosed, and ill for under 2 months. The germline gives CDR1 MNHNS, CDR2 SASEGT. The junction had 12 bases not matched to a gene; V was cut back by 7 bases and J by 10 bases. There are 13 residues in the CDR3. This clonotype was seen ten or more times. What it binds is unknown.

The genes are TRBV6-1 and TRBJ1-1; 7 bases agree with TRBD1. Material: blood. The clonotype comes from a man in his fifties or sixties with Graves' hyperthyroidism. The CDR3 sequence is CASNRQGSRRAFF. The CDR3 DNA is TGTGCCAGCAACCGACAGGGATCCAGGCGAGCTTTCTTT.